This T cell receptor beta chain originates from a study of T cells in localized non-small cell lung cancer. Data came from immunoSEQ multiplex PCR; TCRdb stores just in-frame clones and leaves some out. The sample has fewer than 30,000 clones, approximately 87% seen once; the top ten hold 6% to 6.5%. There are 15 residues in the CDR3. Trimming took 6 bases from V and 0 from J, leaving 13 bases between them. In germline, CDR1 is KGHSH, CDR2 LQKENI. Sequencing used PBMCs, obtained before any cancer treatment. The clonotype comes from a man aged 35 to 70 with stage II lung adenocarcinoma. The rearrangement uses TRBV18 and TRBJ2-3; D remains ambiguous. This CDR3 reads CASSPDLLSTDTQYF. CDR3 sequence (DNA): TGTGCCAGCTCCCCCGACCTTTTAAGCACAGATACGCAGTATTTT.